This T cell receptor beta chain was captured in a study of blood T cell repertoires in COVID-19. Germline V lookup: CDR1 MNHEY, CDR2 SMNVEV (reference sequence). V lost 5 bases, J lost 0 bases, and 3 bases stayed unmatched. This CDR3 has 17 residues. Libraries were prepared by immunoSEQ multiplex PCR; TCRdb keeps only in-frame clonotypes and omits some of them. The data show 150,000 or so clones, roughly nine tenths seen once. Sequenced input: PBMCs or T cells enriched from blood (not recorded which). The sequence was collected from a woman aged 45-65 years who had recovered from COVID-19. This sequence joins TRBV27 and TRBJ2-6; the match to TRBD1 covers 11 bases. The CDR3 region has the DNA TGTGCCAGCAGTCCAGGGACAGGGGGCTCTGGGGCCAACGTCCTGACTTTC. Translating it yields CASSPGTGGSGANVLTF.